The 8 T cell receptor beta chains in this list originate from one sample, sequenced in a study of cytomegalovirus exposure and HLA in healthy donors (dated by TCRdb to about 2017). The library was built by means of the immunoSEQ multiplex PCR assay. For the multiplex PCR, a mixture combining 60 forward primers for TCR Vbeta segments and 13 reverse primers for TCR Jbeta segments was used. TCRdb limited this immuneACCESS table to in-frame rearrangements with V and J called. A share of clones is missing; checked studies link under half to unresolved V genes, and the rest is unexplained. The sample table holds about 190,000 clones, of which roughly 79% were seen once. Of the sample, about 1.6% is held by the ten largest clones. Sequenced input: PBMCs. The source is a woman aged 18 to 35 in good health and CMV-seronegative.

This clone was recorded only once. V gene TRBV29-1 combines with J gene TRBJ1-1, with D perhaps TRBD1 (6 bases). Deletions cut 6 bases from V and 4 bases from J, with 18 bases between. Germline assignment: CDR1 SQVTM and CDR2 ANQGSEA. This CDR3 has 14 amino acids. The CDR3 coding sequence is TGCAGCGTGGGCGGGGGGGACATTAGCACTGAAGCTTTCTTT. Translation gives CSVGGGDISTEAFF.

The CDR3 loop is CASSHVGGKFNSPLHF. The CDR3 region has the DNA TGCGCCAGCAGCCATGTAGGAGGGAAATTTAATTCACCCCTCCACTTT. The chain links TRBV4-1 to TRBJ1-6; D unclear. Germline CDR1 and CDR2: MGHRA and YSYEKL. Trimming cost V 3 bases and J 6 bases, with 15 bases left between them. CDR3 length equals 16 residues.

The chain joins TRBV7-6 to TRBJ1-5; 8 positions agree with TRBD1. The V segment lost 2 bases and the J segment 5 bases; nucleotides outside the gene matches: 5. This CDR3 is built from 15 residues. CDR1 is SGHVS, CDR2 FNYEAQ, per germline. Here the CDR3 reads CASSLKAGGYQPQHF. The CDR3 nucleotides are TGTGCCAGCAGCTTAAAGGCAGGGGGCTATCAGCCCCAGCATTTT.

The rearrangement joins TRBV6-6 to TRBJ2-7; maybe TRBD1 (6 bases). The CDR3 is 13 amino acids. Germline loops: CDR1 MNHNY, CDR2 SVGAGI (reference sequence). The V and J ends lost 6 bases and 5 bases respectively, with 14 bases between them. The chain's CDR3 is CASSPTGNHEQYF. Written as DNA, the CDR3 is TGTGCCAGCAGCCCTACAGGGAACCACGAGCAGTACTTC.

The chain combines TRBV10-1 with TRBJ2-7; 8 bases fit TRBD2. The ends lost 0 bases at V and 0 bases at J; junction bases unmatched: 7. CDR3 size: 17 residues. CDR1 and CDR2 (germline): WNHNN, SYGVQD (reference sequence). The chain's CDR3 is CASSESRVAGYSYEQYF. In nucleotides, the CDR3 is TGCGCCAGCAGTGAGTCGAGGGTAGCGGGGTACTCCTACGAGCAGTACTTC.

This sequence joins TRBV5-4 and TRBJ2-3, with D possibly TRBD2 on 5 matching bases. CDR1 SGHNT and CDR2 YYREEE come from the germline V gene (reference sequence). The CDR3 loop spans 12 amino acids. V was cut by 2 bases and J by 5 bases, with 6 bases left in between. Here the CDR3 reads CASSFGKDTQYF. DNA for the CDR3: TGTGCCAGCAGCTTCGGGAAAGATACGCAGTATTTT.

This chain uses TRBV12-2 with TRBJ2-7; the table gives TRBD2 as D, unverified against the DNA. TRBV12-2 represents a pseudogene. The CDR3 has 17 residues. CDR3 nucleotides: TGTGCAAGTCGCTTAGCGCTCGGCGGCCCGGAAACCTACGAGCAGTACTTC. This encodes CASRLALGGPETYEQYF.

By its share, this clone is medium-sized. The chain couples TRBV29-1 to TRBJ2-1, with D possibly matching TRBD2 (5 bases). The germline V and J ends were trimmed by 4 bases and 5 bases, with 15 bases remaining between them. CDR3 length equals 14 residues. The germline V gene encodes CDR1 SQVTM and CDR2 ANQGSEA. The CDR3 DNA sequence: TGCAGCGTTGTTTACGGGGTAAGCAACAATGAGCAGTTCTTC. Amino acids: CSVVYGVSNNEQFF.